The source of this TCR beta chain is a study of T cell responses to AZD1222 COVID-19 vaccine. Overall study results and limits: As reported, nearly half of all spike-specific TCRs target variant regions that are unmutated.

Concerning this clone: The antigen is unknown.

The method was immunoSEQ multiplex PCR; TCRdb's version includes in-frame clones alone and lacks a portion of them. The sample has 150,000 to 200,000 clones, 90% seen once. This sample comprised peripheral blood, obtained on day 0 of AZD1222 vaccination. This clonotype was obtained from an adult in good health.

CDR3 sequence reads: CASSLAGNYEQYF. As DNA, the CDR3 is TGTGCCAGCAGTTTAGCGGGGAACTACGAGCAGTACTTC. This chain links TRBV27 with TRBJ2-7, with D possibly matching TRBD2 (6 bases). Per the germline V gene, CDR1 is MNHEY and CDR2 is SMNVEV (reference sequence). The length of the CDR3 is 13 residues. V lost 2 bases and J 3 bases, leaving 8 bases between the germline ends.